Each of the 15 T cell receptor beta chains below was sequenced from the same sample in a study of OX40 agonist ivuxolimab in advanced cancers. The table came from immunoSEQ multiplex PCR; TCRdb's copy has only in-frame clones and leaves some out. The sample carries about 91,000 clones, 84% recorded once. This material consisted of CD4+ or CD8+ T cells sorted from blood, taken in a trial of the OX40 agonist ivuxolimab. The receptors stem from an adult with an advanced solid tumor such as melanoma, head and neck, liver or kidney cancer.

The CDR3 spells CASRAIRESNEKLFF. CDR3 DNA: TGTGCCAGCAGAGCCATCAGGGAATCTAATGAAAAACTGTTTTTT. J is TRBJ1-4 and V is TRBV2; possibly TRBD1 for D (5 bases). The V end lost 6 bases, the J end lost 3 bases, and 14 bases lay between the germline ends. This CDR3 has 15 amino acids. The germline gives CDR1 SNHLY, CDR2 FYNNEI.

In nucleotides, the CDR3 is TGTGCCAGCAGCGAGGATCCGCGCACCGGGGAGCTGTTTTTT. It encodes CASSEDPRTGELFF. This chain links TRBV7-3 with TRBJ2-2; no clear D gene. With 5 bases removed from V and 4 bases from J, the gap between germline ends came to 11 bases. The CDR3 runs to 14 residues. Germline CDR1 reads SGHTA; CDR2 reads FQGTGA.

The chain is built from TRBV11-2 and TRBJ1-2, with a possible D match to TRBD1 (5 bases). Trimming stripped 2 bases from V and 6 bases from J, with 13 bases between. CDR1 is SGHAT, CDR2 FQNNGV, per germline. This CDR3 region has 14 residues. The CDR3 protein is CASSLSGQEDGYTF. DNA of the CDR3: TGTGCCAGCAGCTTATCGGGGCAAGAGGATGGCTACACCTTC.

This chain joins TRBV19 and TRBJ1-5; TRBD1 matches at 10 bases. Germline CDR1 reads LNHDA; CDR2 reads SQIVND (reference sequence). V lost 10 bases and J lost 2; bases outside the gene matches: 8. The CDR3 extends over 15 amino acids. The CDR3 reads CATHRGTGGNQPQHF. CDR3 DNA: TGTGCCACACATCGAGGGACAGGGGGCAATCAGCCCCAGCATTTT.

This chain joins TRBV19 and TRBJ2-3, with D possibly called TRBD1 or TRBD2 (5 bases each). Per the germline V gene, CDR1 is LNHDA and CDR2 is SQIVND (reference sequence). V dropped 3 bases and J dropped 1 base, with 8 bases sitting between them. This CDR3 contains 14 residues. The chain's CDR3 is CASSMRGRTDTQYF. The CDR3 bases are TGTGCCAGTAGTATGAGGGGCCGCACAGATACGCAGTATTTT.

This chain joins TRBV4-3 and TRBJ1-4, with no clear D. Germline V gives CDR1 LGHNA, CDR2 YSLEER. The V end was cut by 0 bases, the J end by 0 bases, with 26 bases between. The CDR3 covers 22 residues. This chain's CDR3 is CASSQDVVVAGSRTATNEKLFF. CDR3 nucleotides: TGCGCCAGCAGCCAAGACGTGGTTGTAGCTGGGTCTAGGACCGCAACTAATGAAAAACTGTTTTTT.

V and J are TRBV6-5 and TRBJ1-5; D call uncertain. The germline V and J ends were trimmed by 6 bases and 6 bases, with 9 bases remaining between them. This CDR3 is 12 amino acids long. Germline loops: CDR1 MNHEY, CDR2 SVGAGI. CDR3 sequence (DNA): TGTGCCAGCAGGAGCTCGGGTCAGCCCCAGCATTTT. Amino acid sequence: CASRSSGQPQHF.

The chain carries TRBV5-4 and TRBJ1-6, with D unclear. The germline gives CDR1 SGHNT, CDR2 YYREEE (reference sequence). The CDR3 contains 14 residues. The V and J ends lost 0 bases and 10 bases respectively, with 11 bases between them. The CDR3 DNA follows: TGTGCCAGCAGCTTGGAAAGGTTCCGCTCACCCCTCCACTTT. Translated: CASSLERFRSPLHF.

The chain has TRBV5-1 and TRBJ2-3; maybe TRBD2 (5 bases). CDR1 is SGHRS and CDR2 is YFSETQ in the germline V gene. The CDR3 is 14 residues long. Deletions cut 6 bases from V and 4 bases from J, with 15 bases between. As DNA, the CDR3 is TGCGCCAGCAAATCGGGGATTGATGCAGATACGCAGTATTTT. It is translated as CASKSGIDADTQYF.

J is TRBJ2-5 and V is TRBV29-1; TRBD2 agrees at 7 bases. Germline CDR1 is SQVTM and CDR2 is ANQGSEA. CDR3 length: 12 amino acids. V shed 3 bases, J shed 7 bases, and the junction held 5 bases outside the gene matches. The CDR3 DNA reads TGCAGCGTTGATGGCGGGGAGGGGACCCAGTACTTC. This codes for CSVDGGEGTQYF. The whole variable domain, filled in from reference TRBV29-1 and TRBJ2-5, reads SAVISQKPSRDICQRGTSLTIQCQVDSQVTMMFWYRQQPGQSLTLIATANQGSEATYESGFVIDKFPISRPNLTFSTLTVSNMSPEDSSIYLCSVDGGEGTQYFGPGTRLLVL.

The V gene is TRBV5-1, the J gene TRBJ1-1, with unresolved D. Germline lookup yields CDR1 SGHRS and CDR2 YFSETQ. The CDR3 is 15 amino acids. V lost 2 bases to trimming and J lost 3 bases, with 14 bases between them. As DNA, the CDR3 is TGCGCCAGCAGCTTTTCCTCGGCTGGGGACACTGAAGCTTTCTTT. It translates to CASSFSSAGDTEAFF.

The chain carries TRBV7-2 and TRBJ1-5, with no clear D. CDR3 length: 13 residues. V was trimmed by 5 bases and J by 4 bases, leaving 9 bases between them. From germline, CDR1 is SGHTA and CDR2 FQGNSA. The CDR3 here is CASSSRLNQPQHF. The CDR3 coding sequence is TGTGCCAGCAGCAGTCGTCTGAATCAGCCCCAGCATTTT.

The chain uses TRBV27 and TRBJ1-4; maybe TRBD1 (5 bases). Trimming removed 6 bases at V and 0 bases at J, with 17 bases between. Germline values: CDR1 MNHEY, CDR2 SMNVEV (reference sequence). CDR3 length equals 17 residues. CDR3 amino acids: CASSRKAGPATNEKLFF. CDR3 DNA: TGTGCCAGCAGCCGCAAGGCGGGACCCGCAACTAATGAAAAACTGTTTTTT.

The chain employs TRBV28 and TRBJ1-3; 11 nucleotides line up with TRBD1. The V gene end was trimmed by 4 bases and the J gene end by 4 bases; junction bases not matched to a gene: 9. This CDR3 contains 17 residues. The germline V gene encodes CDR1 MDHEN and CDR2 SYDVKM. DNA of the CDR3: TGTGCCAGCAGTTCTACCGGGACAGGGGGGATAGGAAACACCATATATTTT. Its protein product is CASSSTGTGGIGNTIYF.

The table lists this clone with a few counts. This rearrangement joins TRBV27 to TRBJ1-1, with D perhaps TRBD1 (6 bases). Germline V gives CDR1 MNHEY, CDR2 SMNVEV (reference sequence). The CDR3 length is 17 residues. V shed 6 bases and J shed 3 bases, with 23 bases lying between them. DNA for the CDR3: TGTGCCAGCAGCTTCGATGGTAGTAACAGGGCGGACACTGAAGCTTTCTTT. It is translated as CASSFDGSNRADTEAFF.